This TCR beta chain was sequenced during a study of blood T cell repertoires in COVID-19 (dated by TCRdb to 2020 to 2021). The study in broad terms: Samples from collaborators originated in the United States, Italy and Spain and spanned both the acute and convalescent phases of COVID-19. The material from the prospective study consisted of cDNA or gDNA derived from T cells, B-cell-depleted T cells, or PBMCs. The dataset comprised deeply sampled blood TCRbeta repertoires from subjects exposed to, actively infected with, or recovered from COVID-19. The repertoires were made available in a free public database intended to serve as a resource for research on the immune response to SARS-CoV-2. The samples were drawn from the first 160 participants of the ongoing ImmuneRACE study and from 1,254 subjects provided by 6 global collaborators. A de-identified subject ID, COVID-19 status, age in years and sex were almost always included in the sample metadata. Where HLA class I and class II types were available, the types were taken from metadata supplied by the sample provider, not from assay-based typing. Study-level results and caveats: The quantity of clinical and demographic metadata differed by source and by participant and was supplied without curation.

The CDR3 holds 16 amino acids from the cysteine to the phenylalanine. Only the CDR3 DNA stays, 48 bases, in frame from base 1. Germline trimming: 8 bases from V, 6 bases from J; junction bases outside gene matches: 17. From the germline V gene, CDR1 is SQVTM and CDR2 is ANQGSEA. A remark on this clone: Its antigen is unknown. One base away there is no much larger clone; base qualities are not given.

One collaborating source in Seattle enrolled patients while the patients were actively infected and followed the patients over time throughout the course of disease. Whole blood was collected in K2EDTA tubes by collaborating institutions according to the institutions' own protocols. For TCRbeta analysis, collaborators shipped samples as frozen whole blood, isolated PBMCs, or DNA extracted from either of those sample types. The immunoSEQ Assay, a bias-controlled multiplex PCR, was used to amplify TCRbeta CDR3 regions from genomic DNA. Regarding the original processing steps: Within the assay, amplification of reference gene primers was used to estimate how many nucleated cells each sample contained. To quantify the absolute abundance of each unique TCRbeta CDR3 rearrangement, sequence reads were collapsed and filtered. Productive Simpson clonality was computed per sample as the square root of Simpson's diversity index over productive rearrangements. TCRdb retrieved this table from immuneACCESS and kept in-frame rearrangements only. Not all clones are present; in checked studies, unresolved V genes account for under half, and no reason is known for the remainder. The V and J calls and the clone size are those of that table, but D and trimming were determined from the DNA. The sample table holds about 170,000 clones, of which around four fifths were seen once. More than 14% of the sample belongs to the ten largest clones.

The V and J segments used are TRBV29-1 and TRBJ2-2; the junction holds 8 bases that match TRBD2. The source material was peripheral blood. This sequence was found in a woman in her 70s with COVID-19, enrolled during active disease. The bases read TGCAGCCCCACCCGGGGGGGGGCGGGGGATGCCGGGGAGCTGTTTTTT. It codes for CSPTRGGAGDAGELFF.